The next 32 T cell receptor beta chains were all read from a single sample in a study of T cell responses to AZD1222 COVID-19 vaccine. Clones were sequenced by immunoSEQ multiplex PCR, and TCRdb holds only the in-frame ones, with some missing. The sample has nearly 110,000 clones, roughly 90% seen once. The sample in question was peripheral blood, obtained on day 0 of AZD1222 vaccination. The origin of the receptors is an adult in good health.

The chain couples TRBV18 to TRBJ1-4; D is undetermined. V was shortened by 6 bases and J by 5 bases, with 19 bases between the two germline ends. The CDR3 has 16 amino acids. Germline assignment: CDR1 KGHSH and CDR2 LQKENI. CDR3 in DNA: TGTGCCAGCTCCTCGGATACCCCATATGGGAATGAAAAACTGTTTTTT. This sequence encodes CASSSDTPYGNEKLFF. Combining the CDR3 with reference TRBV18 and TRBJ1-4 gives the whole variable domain NAGVMQNPRHLVRRRGQEARLRCSPMKGHSHVYWYRQLPEEGLKFMVYLQKENIIDESGMPKERFSAEFPKEGPSILRIQQVVRGDSAAYFCASSSDTPYGNEKLFFGSGTQLSVL.

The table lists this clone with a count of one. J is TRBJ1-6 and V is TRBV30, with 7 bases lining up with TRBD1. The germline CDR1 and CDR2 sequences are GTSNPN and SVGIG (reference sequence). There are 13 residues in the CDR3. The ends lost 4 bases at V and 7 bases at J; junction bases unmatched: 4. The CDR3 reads CAWTGTANSPLHF. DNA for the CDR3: TGTGCCTGGACGGGGACAGCCAATTCACCCCTCCACTTT.

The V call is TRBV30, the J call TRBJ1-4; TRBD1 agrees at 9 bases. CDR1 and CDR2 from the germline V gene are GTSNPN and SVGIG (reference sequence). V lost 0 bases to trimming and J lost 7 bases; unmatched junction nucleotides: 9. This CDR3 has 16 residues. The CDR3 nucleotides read TGTGCCTGGAGTGTACCTCGGGGGACAGGGACTGAAAAACTGTTTTTT. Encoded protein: CAWSVPRGTGTEKLFF.

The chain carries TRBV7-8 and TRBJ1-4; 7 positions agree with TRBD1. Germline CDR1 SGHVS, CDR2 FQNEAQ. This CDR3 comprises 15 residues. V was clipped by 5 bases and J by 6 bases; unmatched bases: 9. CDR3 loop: CASSPRTGYDEKLFF. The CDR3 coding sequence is TGTGCCAGCAGCCCCCGGACAGGTTACGATGAAAAACTGTTTTTT.

The CDR3 spells CASSLGPGLDQVFPYEQYF. Here the CDR3 DNA reads TGCGCCAGCAGCTTGGGCCCTGGGTTAGATCAAGTTTTTCCCTACGAGCAGTACTTC. The chain combines TRBV5-1 with TRBJ2-7; D is undetermined. The germline CDR1 and CDR2 sequences are SGHRS and YFSETQ. This CDR3 is built from 19 residues. Trimming shortened V by 0 bases and J by 2 bases, and 24 bases separated the two germline ends.

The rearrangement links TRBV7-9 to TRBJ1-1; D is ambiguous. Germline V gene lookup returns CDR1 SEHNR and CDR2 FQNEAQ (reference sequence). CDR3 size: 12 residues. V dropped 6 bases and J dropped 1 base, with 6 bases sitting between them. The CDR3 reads CASRRENTEAFF. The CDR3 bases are TGTGCCAGCAGGAGGGAGAACACTGAAGCTTTCTTT.

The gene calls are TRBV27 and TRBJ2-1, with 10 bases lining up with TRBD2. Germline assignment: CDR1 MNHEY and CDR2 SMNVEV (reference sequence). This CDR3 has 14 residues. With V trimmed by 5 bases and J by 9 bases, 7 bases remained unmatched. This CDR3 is CASSPPLAGVEQFF. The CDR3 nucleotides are TGTGCCAGCAGTCCCCCCCTAGCGGGAGTTGAGCAGTTCTTC.

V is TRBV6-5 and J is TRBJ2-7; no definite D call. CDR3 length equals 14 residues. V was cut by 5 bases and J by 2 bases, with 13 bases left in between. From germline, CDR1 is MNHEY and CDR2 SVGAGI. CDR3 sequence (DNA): TGTGCCAGCAGTCGCCTCCGACCACCCTACGAGCAGTACTTC. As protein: CASSRLRPPYEQYF.

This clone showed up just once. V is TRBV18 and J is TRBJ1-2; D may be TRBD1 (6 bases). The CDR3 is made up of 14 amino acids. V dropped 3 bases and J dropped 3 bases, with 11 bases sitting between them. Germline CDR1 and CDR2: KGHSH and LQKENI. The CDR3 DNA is TGTGCCAGCTCACCGATGGACAGTCACTATGGCTACACCTTC. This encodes CASSPMDSHYGYTF.

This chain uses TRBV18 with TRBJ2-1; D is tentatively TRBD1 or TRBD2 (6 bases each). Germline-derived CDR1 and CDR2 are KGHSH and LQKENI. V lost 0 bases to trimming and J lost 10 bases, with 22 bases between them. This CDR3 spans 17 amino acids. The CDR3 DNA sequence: TGTGCCAGCTCACCACCCCGCGGGACACCTGGGGGTCGGGAGCAGTTCTTC. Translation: CASSPPRGTPGGREQFF.

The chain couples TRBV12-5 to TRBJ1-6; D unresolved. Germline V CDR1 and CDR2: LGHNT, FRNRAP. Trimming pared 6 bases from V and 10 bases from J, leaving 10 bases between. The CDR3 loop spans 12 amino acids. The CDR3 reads CASGPPDSPLHF. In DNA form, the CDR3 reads TGTGCTAGTGGCCCTCCGGACTCACCCCTCCACTTT. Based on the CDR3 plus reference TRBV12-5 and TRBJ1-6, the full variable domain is DARVTQTPRHKVTEMGQEVTMRCQPILGHNTVFWYRQTMMQGLELLAYFRNRAPLDDSGMPKDRFSAEMPDATLATLKIQPSEPRDSAVYFCASGPPDSPLHFGNGTRLTVT.

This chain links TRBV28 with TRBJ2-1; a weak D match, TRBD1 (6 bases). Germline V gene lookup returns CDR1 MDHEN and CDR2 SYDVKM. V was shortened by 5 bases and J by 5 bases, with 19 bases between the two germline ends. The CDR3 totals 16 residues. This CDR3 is CASSLGGWRLNNEQFF. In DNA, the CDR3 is TGTGCCAGCAGTCTAGGGGGATGGAGACTCAACAATGAGCAGTTCTTC.

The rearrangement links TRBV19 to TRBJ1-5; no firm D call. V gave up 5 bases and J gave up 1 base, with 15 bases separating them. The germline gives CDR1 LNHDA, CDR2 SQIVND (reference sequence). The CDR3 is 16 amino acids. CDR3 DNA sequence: TGTGCCAGTAGTTACCTTGGGAGGAAAAGCAATCAGCCCCAGCATTTT. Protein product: CASSYLGRKSNQPQHF.

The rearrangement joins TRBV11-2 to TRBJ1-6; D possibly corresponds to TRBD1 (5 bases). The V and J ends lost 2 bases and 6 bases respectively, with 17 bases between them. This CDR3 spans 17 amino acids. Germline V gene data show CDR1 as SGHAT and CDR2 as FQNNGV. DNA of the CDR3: TGTGCCAGCAGCTTATTCGACATTCAGGGACCTAATTCACCCCTCCACTTT. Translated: CASSLFDIQGPNSPLHF.

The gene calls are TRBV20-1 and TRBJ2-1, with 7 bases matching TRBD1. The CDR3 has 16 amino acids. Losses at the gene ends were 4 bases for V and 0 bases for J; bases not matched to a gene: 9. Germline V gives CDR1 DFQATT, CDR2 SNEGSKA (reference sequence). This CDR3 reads CSATDRAFHSYNEQFF. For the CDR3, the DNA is TGCAGTGCTACTGACAGGGCTTTTCACTCCTACAATGAGCAGTTCTTC.

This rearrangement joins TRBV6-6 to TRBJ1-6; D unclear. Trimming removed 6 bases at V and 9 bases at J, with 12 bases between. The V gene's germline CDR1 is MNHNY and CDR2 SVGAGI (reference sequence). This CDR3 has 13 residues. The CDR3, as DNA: TGTGCCAGCAGCCCCCCGGGTCTTTCACCCCTCCACTTT. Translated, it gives CASSPPGLSPLHF.

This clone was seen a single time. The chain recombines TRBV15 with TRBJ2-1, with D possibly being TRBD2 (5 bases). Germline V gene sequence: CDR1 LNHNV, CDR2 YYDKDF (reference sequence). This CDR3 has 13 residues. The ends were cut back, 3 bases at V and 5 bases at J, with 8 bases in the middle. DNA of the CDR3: TGTGCCACCAGCAGGGACTGGAACAATGAGCAGTTCTTC. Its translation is CATSRDWNNEQFF.

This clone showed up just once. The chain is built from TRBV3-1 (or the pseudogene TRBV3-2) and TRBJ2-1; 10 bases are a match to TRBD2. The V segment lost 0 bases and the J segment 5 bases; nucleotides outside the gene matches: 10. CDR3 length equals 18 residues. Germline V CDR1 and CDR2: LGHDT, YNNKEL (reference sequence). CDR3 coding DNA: TGTGCCAGCAGCCAAGAGGGGGCTAGCGGGAGATGGGACAATGAGCAGTTCTTC. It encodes CASSQEGASGRWDNEQFF.

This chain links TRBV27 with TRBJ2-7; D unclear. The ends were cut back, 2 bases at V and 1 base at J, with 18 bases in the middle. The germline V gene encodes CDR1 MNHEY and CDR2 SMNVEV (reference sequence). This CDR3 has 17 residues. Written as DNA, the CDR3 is TGTGCCAGCAGTTTAAAGGGTCTCGCTACCATATCCTACGAGCAGTACTTC. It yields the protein CASSLKGLATISYEQYF.

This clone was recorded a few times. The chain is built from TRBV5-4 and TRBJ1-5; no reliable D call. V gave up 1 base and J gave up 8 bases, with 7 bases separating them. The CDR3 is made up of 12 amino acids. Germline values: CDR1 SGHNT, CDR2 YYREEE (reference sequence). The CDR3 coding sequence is TGTGCCAGCAGCTTGCCGGGCAAGCCCCAGCATTTT. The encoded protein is CASSLPGKPQHF.

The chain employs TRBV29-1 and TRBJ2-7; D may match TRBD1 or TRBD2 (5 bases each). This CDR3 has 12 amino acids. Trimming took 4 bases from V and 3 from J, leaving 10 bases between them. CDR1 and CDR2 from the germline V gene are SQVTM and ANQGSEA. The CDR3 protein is CSVGRDLYEQYF. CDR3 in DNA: TGCAGCGTTGGACGGGACCTCTACGAGCAGTACTTC.

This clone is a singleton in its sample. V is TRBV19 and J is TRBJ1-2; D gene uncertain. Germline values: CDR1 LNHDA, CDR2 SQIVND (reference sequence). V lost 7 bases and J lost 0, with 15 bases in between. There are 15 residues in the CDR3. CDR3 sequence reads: CASTSTSVSNYGYTF. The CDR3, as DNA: TGTGCCAGTACCTCTACCTCGGTTTCTAACTATGGCTACACCTTC.

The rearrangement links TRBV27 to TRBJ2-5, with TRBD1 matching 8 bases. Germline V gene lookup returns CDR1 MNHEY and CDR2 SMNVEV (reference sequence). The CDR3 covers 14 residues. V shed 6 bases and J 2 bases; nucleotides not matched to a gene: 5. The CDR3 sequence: CASSLNRGQETQYF. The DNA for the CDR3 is TGTGCCAGCAGCCTCAACAGGGGGCAAGAGACCCAGTACTTC.

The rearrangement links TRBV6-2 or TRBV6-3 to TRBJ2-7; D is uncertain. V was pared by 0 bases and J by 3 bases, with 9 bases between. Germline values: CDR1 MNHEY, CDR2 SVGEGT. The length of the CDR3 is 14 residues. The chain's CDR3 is CASSYSATFYEQYF. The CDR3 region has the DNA TGTGCCAGCAGTTACTCGGCAACCTTCTACGAGCAGTACTTC.

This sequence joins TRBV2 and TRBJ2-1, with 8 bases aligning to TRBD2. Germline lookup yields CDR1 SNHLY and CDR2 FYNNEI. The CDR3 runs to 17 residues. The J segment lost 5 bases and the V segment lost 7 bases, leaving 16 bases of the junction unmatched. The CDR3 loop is CASKARGRAGADNEQFF. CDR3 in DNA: TGTGCCAGCAAAGCCAGGGGTCGAGCGGGAGCGGACAATGAGCAGTTCTTC.

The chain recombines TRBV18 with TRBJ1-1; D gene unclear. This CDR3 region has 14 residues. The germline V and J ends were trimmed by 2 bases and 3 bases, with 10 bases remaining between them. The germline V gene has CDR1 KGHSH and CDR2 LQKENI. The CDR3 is CASSPSRSHTEAFF. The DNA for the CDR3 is TGTGCCAGCTCACCATCCAGATCCCACACTGAAGCTTTCTTT.

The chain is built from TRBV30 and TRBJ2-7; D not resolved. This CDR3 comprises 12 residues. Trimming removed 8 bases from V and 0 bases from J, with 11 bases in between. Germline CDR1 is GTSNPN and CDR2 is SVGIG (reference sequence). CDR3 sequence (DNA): TGTGCCGGAGAGGAGCTCTCCTACGAGCAGTACTTC. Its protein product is CAGEELSYEQYF.

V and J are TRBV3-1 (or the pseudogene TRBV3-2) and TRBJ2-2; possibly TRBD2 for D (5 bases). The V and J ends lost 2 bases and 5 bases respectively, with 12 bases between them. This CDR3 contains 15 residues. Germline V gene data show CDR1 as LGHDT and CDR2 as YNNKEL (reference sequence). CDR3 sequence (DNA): TGTGCCAGCAGCCAACGCGGGTTGGAAACCGGGGAGCTGTTTTTT. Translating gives CASSQRGLETGELFF.

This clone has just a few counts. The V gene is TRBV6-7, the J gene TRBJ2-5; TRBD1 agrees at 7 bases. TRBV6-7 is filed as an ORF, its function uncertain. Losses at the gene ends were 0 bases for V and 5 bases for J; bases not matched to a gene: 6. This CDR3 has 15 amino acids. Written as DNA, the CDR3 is TGTGCCAGCAGTTACTCGGTAGACAGGGACGAGACCCAGTACTTC. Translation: CASSYSVDRDETQYF.

The CDR3 sequence: CASSPLRTSGVEQYF. CDR3 DNA: TGTGCCAGCAGTCCTCTTCGGACTAGTGGGGTGGAGCAGTACTTC. V and J are TRBV27 and TRBJ2-7; 7 positions agree with TRBD2. The CDR3 consists of 15 residues. Unmatched junction bases numbered 14, after V lost 5 bases and J lost 7 bases. Germline V gene lookup returns CDR1 MNHEY and CDR2 SMNVEV (reference sequence).

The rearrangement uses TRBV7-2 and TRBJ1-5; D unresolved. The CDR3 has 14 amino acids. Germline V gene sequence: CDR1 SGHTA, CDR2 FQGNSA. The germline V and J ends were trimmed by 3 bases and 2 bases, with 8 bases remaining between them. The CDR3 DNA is TGTGCCAGCAGCTTCGGACTCGGCAATCAGCCCCAGCATTTT. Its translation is CASSFGLGNQPQHF.

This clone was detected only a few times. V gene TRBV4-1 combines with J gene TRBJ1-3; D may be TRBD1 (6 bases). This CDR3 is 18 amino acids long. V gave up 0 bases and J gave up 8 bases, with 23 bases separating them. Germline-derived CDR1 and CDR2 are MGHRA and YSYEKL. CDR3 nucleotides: TGCGCCAGCAGCCAAGAGTATCAAGCTTCAGGACAGAGATACACCATATATTTT. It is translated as CASSQEYQASGQRYTIYF.